The present entry profiles one TCR beta chain with its context. This clonotype was seen a few times. It has no known antigen specificity. Base qualities are not at hand, and no much larger clone is one base apart. The library was made by 5' RACE. The sequencing machine was an Illumina HiSeq 2500. The second PCR ran for about 7 to 11 cycles and used a J-beta primer mix along with a sample-barcoded 5' primer. Each TCR beta cDNA molecule received a unique molecular identifier from a template-switch 5' adaptor carrying 12 random nucleotides. At least 2.5 million CDR3-containing paired-end reads were obtained from each sample. The Mint cDNA synthesis kit, primed by a TRBC-specific oligonucleotide, was used to synthesize first-strand cDNA from all RNA. Following uracil-DNA glycosylase treatment, a first 18-cycle PCR with universal primers M1SS and BC2_uni_R was performed on all cDNA. The published analysis was carried out like this. For normalization, 1 million high-quality reads were randomly selected from each sample, with every read carrying a distinct molecular identifier. Reads sharing molecular identifiers were discarded rather than binned into consensus sequences. MiTCR, with a Q25 quality threshold and the strictest error-elimination algorithm, was used for CDR3 identification, clonotype clustering and error correction. A nonparametric unseen species model with Euler transformation was used to estimate a lower bound on total TCR beta diversity. Using fastp at Q25 and MiXCR, TCRdb reprocessed the public reads and kept productive beta chains. Duplicate CDR3 protein sequences are folded into a single record with the most common DNA and genes. TCRdb, not the authors, supplied the V and J calls. Here the sample has about 640,000 distinct CDR3 sequences; under 65% occur a single time. More than 35% of the sample comes from the top ten.

CDR1 and CDR2 (SEHNR, FQNEAQ) derive from the germline V gene (reference sequence). The CDR3 runs 14 amino acids, cysteine and phenylalanine included. The kept DNA is CDR3 alone, 42 bases in frame from the first base. V is pared back by 2 bases and J by 2 bases, with 10 bases lying between the germline termini. The data belong to a study of blood T cells in healthy people across ages (dated by TCRdb to 2015 to 2017). At the level of the whole study: In model experiments, template switching captured about one uniquely barcoded TCR beta cDNA molecule for every two T cells. To avoid experimental bias, donors of different ages were randomly spread across the sequencing lanes. The study measured age-related changes in TCR beta repertoire diversity using deep sequencing normalized with unique cDNA molecular identifiers. Four age groups were formed from the donors: young (average approximately 17 years), middle-aged (around 39), aged (about 62) and long-lived (about 80). For two donors (one aged 18 to 30 and one aged 80 or older), the study analyzed two additional independent replicas of 1 million unique cDNA reads from the same blood draw.

Donors were approximately 42 systemically healthy Caucasian individuals from Russia aged roughly 6 to 100 years. Ten milliliters of peripheral blood were drawn from each donor into EDTA-treated Vacutainer tubes. Ficoll-Paque density-gradient centrifugation was used to isolate PBMCs, with at least 6 million per sample. Trizol reagent was used to extract total RNA from the PBMCs, yielding at least 5 micrograms per sample. For every donor, flow cytometry on a PBMC aliquot measured the percentage of naive CD45RAhigh/CD27high T cells. The investigation overall reported the following: The percentage of naive T cells measured by flow cytometry correlated strongly with observed TCR beta diversity. Compared with the aged group, the long-lived group had more naive CD4+ T cells, fewer expanded clones and increased TCR diversity, suggesting age selection. Observed TCR beta diversity per million T cells fell roughly linearly with age, and a significant reduction was already apparent by age around 44. The CMV infection status of donors was not known, potentially confounding age-related changes in expanded clonotypes. Total diversity estimates from one million sequenced T cells were considered lower bounds and underestimates. Since profiling was done on bulk unsorted PBMCs, naive and antigen-experienced compartments could not be conclusively compared.

The sequence derives from a man aged 55 to 70 in good health. Sequences were obtained from blood. The V and J genes are TRBV7-9 and TRBJ2-7, with TRBD1 perhaps the D gene, on 5 matching bases. CDR3 reads: CASSLRGRTYEQYF. The nucleotide sequence reads TGTGCCAGCAGCTTAAGGGGCAGAACCTACGAGCAGTACTTC.